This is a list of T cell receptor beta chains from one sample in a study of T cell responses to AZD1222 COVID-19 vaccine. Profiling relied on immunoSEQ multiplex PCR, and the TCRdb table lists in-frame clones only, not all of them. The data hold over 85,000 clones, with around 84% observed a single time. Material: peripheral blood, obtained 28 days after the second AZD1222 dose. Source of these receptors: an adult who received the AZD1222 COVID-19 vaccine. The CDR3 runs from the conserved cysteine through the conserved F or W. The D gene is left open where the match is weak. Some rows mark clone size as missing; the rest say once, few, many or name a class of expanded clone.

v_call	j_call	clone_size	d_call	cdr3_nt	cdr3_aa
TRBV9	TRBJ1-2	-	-	TGTGCCAGCAGCGTAGGGGGGGACTATGGCTACACCTTC	CASSVGGDYGYTF
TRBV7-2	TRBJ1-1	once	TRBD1	TGTGCCAGCAGCTACCGGACAGGGGACACTGAAGCTTTCTTT	CASSYRTGDTEAFF
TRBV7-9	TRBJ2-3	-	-	TGTGCCAGCAGCACCTCGACAGATACGCAGTATTTT	CASSTSTDTQYF
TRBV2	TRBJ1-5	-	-	TGTGCCAGCAGCGAAAGGGTAGGGGATCGACAGCCCCAGCATTTT	CASSERVGDRQPQHF
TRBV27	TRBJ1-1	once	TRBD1	TGTGCCAGCAGTTGGACAGGTCAGAACACTGAAGCTTTCTTT	CASSWTGQNTEAFF
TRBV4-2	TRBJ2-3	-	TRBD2	TGTGCCAGCAGCCAAGAGGACGGGGGGAACACAGATACGCAGTATTTT	CASSQEDGGNTDTQYF
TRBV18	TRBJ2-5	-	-	TGTGCCAGCTCACCCGGCCTGGCAGAGACCCAGTACTTC	CASSPGLAETQYF
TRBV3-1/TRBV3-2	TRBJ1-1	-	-	TGTGCCAGCAGCGCTCAGGGGACTGAAGCTTTCTTT	CASSAQGTEAFF
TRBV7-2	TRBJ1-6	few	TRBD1	TGTGCCAGCAGCCTGACAGGGTATAATTCACCCCTCCACTTT	CASSLTGYNSPLHF
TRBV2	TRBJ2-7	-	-	TGTGCCAGCATCGTCGGCGGGCCCTACGAGCAGTACTTC	CASIVGGPYEQYF
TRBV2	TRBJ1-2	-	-	TGTGCCAGCAGTGAAAGCGGTTGGCAGGTACGCCATAACTATGGCTACACCTTC	CASSESGWQVRHNYGYTF
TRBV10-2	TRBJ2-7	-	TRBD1	TGCGCCAGCAGTGAGAGGGGATACAGGGGCGAGCAGTACTTC	CASSERGYRGEQYF
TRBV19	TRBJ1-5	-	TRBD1	TGTGCCAGTAGTATAGGGGGCGGACAGGGAAGTCAGCCCCAGCATTTT	CASSIGGGQGSQPQHF
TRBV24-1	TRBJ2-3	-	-	TGTGCCACCAGTGATGTGGGAGACACAGATACGCAGTATTTT	CATSDVGDTDTQYF
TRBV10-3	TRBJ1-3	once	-	TGTGCCATCACCCCACAGGGTCCTCCTGGAAACACCATATATTTT	CAITPQGPPGNTIYF
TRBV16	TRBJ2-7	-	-	TGTGCCAGCAGCCAATCCACAGCTTCCTACGAGCAGTACTTC	CASSQSTASYEQYF
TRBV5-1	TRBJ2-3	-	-	TGCGCCAGCAGCTTATCCCGGGATTTAGATACGCAGTATTTT	CASSLSRDLDTQYF
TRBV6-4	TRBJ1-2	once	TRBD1	TGTGCCAGCAGGGGACAGGGAGGAGTCTATGGCTACACCTTC	CASRGQGGVYGYTF
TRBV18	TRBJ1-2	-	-	TGTGCCAGCTCACCTTTCGGGTCCCAACCTACGAGGACTGGCTACACCTTC	CASSPFGSQPTRTGYTF
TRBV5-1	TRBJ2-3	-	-	TGCGCCAGCAGCCAGCGGATACGGGATACGCAGTATTTT	CASSQRIRDTQYF
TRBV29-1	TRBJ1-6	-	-	TGCAGCGTTGGGGAGTATAATTCACCCCTCCACTTT	CSVGEYNSPLHF
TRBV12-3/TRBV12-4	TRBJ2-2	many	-	TGTGCCAGCAGCCTGGACTTCACCGGGGAGCTGTTTTTT	CASSLDFTGELFF
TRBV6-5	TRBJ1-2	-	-	TGTGCCAGCAGTTACCGTCGGGATTCTAACTATGGCTACACCTTC	CASSYRRDSNYGYTF
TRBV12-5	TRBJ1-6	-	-	TGTGCTAGTGGTTTGGCACATTCACCCCTCCACTTT	CASGLAHSPLHF
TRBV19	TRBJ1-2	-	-	TGTGCCAGCCTTCCGGGGGGAGGAAGCTATGGCTACACCTTC	CASLPGGGSYGYTF
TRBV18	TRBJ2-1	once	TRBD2	TGTGCCAGCTCACCCACTCAATTGACTAGCGGGGCGGAGCAGTTCTTC	CASSPTQLTSGAEQFF
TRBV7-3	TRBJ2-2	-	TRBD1	TGTGCCAGCAGCCTGCGACAGGGGGCATCCGGGGAGCTGTTTTTT	CASSLRQGASGELFF
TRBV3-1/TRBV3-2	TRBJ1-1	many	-	TGTGCCAGCAGCCAAGGGAAAAAAGCTTTCTTT	CASSQGKKAFF
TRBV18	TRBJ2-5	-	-	TGTGCCAGCTCACCACGGTTAGTGAACCAAGAGACCCAGTACTTC	CASSPRLVNQETQYF
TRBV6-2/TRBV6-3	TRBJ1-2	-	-	TGTGCCAGCAGTTTTTTGGATGGCTACACCTTC	CASSFLDGYTF
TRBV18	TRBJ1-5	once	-	TGTGCCAGCTCACCTACAGGGATCAGCAATCAGCCCCAGCATTTT	CASSPTGISNQPQHF
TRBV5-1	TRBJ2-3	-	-	TGCGCCAGCAGTCGTGGGGACAGCACAGATACGCAGTATTTT	CASSRGDSTDTQYF
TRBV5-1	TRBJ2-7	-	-	TGCGCCAGCAGCTTGGCCGGGAATGCACAGCTCTACGAGCAGTACTTC	CASSLAGNAQLYEQYF
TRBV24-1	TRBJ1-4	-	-	TGTGCCACCAGTGATTTGGTGGGGGAAAAACTGTTTTTT	CATSDLVGEKLFF
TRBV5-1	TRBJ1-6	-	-	TGCGCCAGCAGCTTGGTCGACGGAAGCTCCTATAATTCACCCCTCCACTTT	CASSLVDGSSYNSPLHF
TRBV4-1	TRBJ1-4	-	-	TGCGCCAGCAGCCAAGGCACTCTCGGGGGTCGTGAAAAACTGTTTTTT	CASSQGTLGGREKLFF
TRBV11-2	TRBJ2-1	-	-	TGTGCCAGCAGCTTAGTGGCGGGATCACACAATGAGCAGTTCTTC	CASSLVAGSHNEQFF
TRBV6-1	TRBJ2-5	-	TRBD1	TGTGCCAGCAGTGAACCGGGACAGGGACAAGAGACCCAGTACTTC	CASSEPGQGQETQYF
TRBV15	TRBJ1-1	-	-	TGTGCCACCAGCAGGGAGATATCCGGGAGCACTGAAGCTTTCTTT	CATSREISGSTEAFF
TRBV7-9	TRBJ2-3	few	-	TGTGCCAGCAGCTTAGTTACAGAGATAGCAGATACGCAGTATTTT	CASSLVTEIADTQYF
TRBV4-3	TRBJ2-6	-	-	TGCGCCAGCAGCCGTAAAGCATCCGGGGATGGGGCCAACGTCCTGACTTTC	CASSRKASGDGANVLTF
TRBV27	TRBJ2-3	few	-	TGTGCCAGCAGTTTACAAGCGCCTAGCACAGATACGCAGTATTTT	CASSLQAPSTDTQYF
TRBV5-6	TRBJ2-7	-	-	TGTGCCAGCAGTCCCCCGGGGGGCGGGTACGAGCAGTACTTC	CASSPPGGGYEQYF
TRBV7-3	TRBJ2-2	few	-	TGTGCCAGCAGCTTGGGAGGTTTTACCGGGGAGCTGTTTTTT	CASSLGGFTGELFF
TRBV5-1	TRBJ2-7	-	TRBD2	TGCGCCAGCATGGGTTTTGGAGCGGGGGCATCAAGCGTCTACGAGCAGTACTTC	CASMGFGAGASSVYEQYF
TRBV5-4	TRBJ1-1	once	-	TGTGCCAGCAGCCTAGGGGAGGCGAACACTGAAGCTTTCTTT	CASSLGEANTEAFF
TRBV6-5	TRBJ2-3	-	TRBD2	TGTGCCAGCAGGGAGACTAGCGGAGGAGATACGCAGTATTTT	CASRETSGGDTQYF
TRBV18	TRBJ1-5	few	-	TGTGCCAGCTCCCTCGATAGCTTTGGCAATCAGCCCCAGCATTTT	CASSLDSFGNQPQHF
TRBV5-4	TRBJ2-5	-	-	TGTGCCAGCAGCTTTGGACGGGCTTGGGAGACCCAGTACTTC	CASSFGRAWETQYF
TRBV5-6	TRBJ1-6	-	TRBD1	TGTGCCAGCAGCTCAAGGGACAGATCTTCACCCCTCCACTTT	CASSSRDRSSPLHF
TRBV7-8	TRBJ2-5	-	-	TGTGCCAGCAGCCCAGAAACCAGCCAAGAGACCCAGTACTTC	CASSPETSQETQYF
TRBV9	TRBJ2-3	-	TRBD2	TGTGCCAGCAGCACCCGGACTAGCGGAACAGATACGCAGTATTTT	CASSTRTSGTDTQYF
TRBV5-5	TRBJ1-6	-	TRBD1	TGTGCCAGCAGCTTGTATTCAGGACAGGGTACACCCCTCCACTTT	CASSLYSGQGTPLHF
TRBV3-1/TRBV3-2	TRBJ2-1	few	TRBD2	TGTGCCAGCAGCCAAGGTATTAGCGGGCTTAAGGGCAATGAGCAGTTCTTC	CASSQGISGLKGNEQFF
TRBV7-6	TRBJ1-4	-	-	TGTGCCAGCAGCTTAGGGGGGACAAGAAATGAAAAACTGTTTTTT	CASSLGGTRNEKLFF
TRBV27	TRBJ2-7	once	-	TGTGCCAGCAGTTTGCGGACGGGGAGCTCCTACGAGCAGTACTTC	CASSLRTGSSYEQYF
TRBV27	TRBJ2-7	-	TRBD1	TGTGCCAGCGCCACACGGGGACAGCTATACTCCTACGAGCAGTACTTC	CASATRGQLYSYEQYF
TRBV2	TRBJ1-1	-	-	TGTGCCACCGTGACGTTTGGGACCCAAGCTTTCTTT	CATVTFGTQAFF
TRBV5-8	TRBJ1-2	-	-	TGTGCCAGCAGCTTGGGAGGGTCCGATGGCTACACCTTC	CASSLGGSDGYTF
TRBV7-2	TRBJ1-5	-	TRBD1	TGTGCCAGCAGCACATCACAGGGGGCGGGTCAGCCCCAGCATTTT	CASSTSQGAGQPQHF